Shown below are 7 T cell receptor beta chains from a single sample sequenced in a study of blood T cell repertoires in COVID-19. Measured with immunoSEQ multiplex PCR; TCRdb has only the in-frame clones, and not every one. The table shows about 64,000 clones, with approximately 88% occurring only once. The specimen sequenced was peripheral blood. Source of these receptors: a woman in her sixties or seventies with COVID-19, enrolled during active disease.

A single count supports this clone. The chain couples TRBV5-8 to TRBJ2-3; D may be TRBD1 (6 bases). Looked up from germline, CDR1 is SGHTS and CDR2 is YDEGEE. Trimming stripped 0 bases from V and 0 bases from J, with 11 bases between. The CDR3 length is 16 residues. As DNA, the CDR3 is TGTGCCAGCAGCTTGGTTAGGGGGTCCAGCACAGATACGCAGTATTTT. It yields the protein CASSLVRGSSTDTQYF.

The CDR3: CASSLLAGRGNEQFF. CDR3 coding DNA: TGTGCCAGCAGCCTTCTAGCGGGAAGAGGGAATGAGCAGTTCTTC. The J gene is TRBJ2-1, the V gene TRBV11-2; 9 nucleotides agree with TRBD2. The CDR3 runs to 15 residues. J lost 7 bases, V lost 5 bases, and 9 bases had no gene match. Germline CDR1 reads SGHAT; CDR2 reads FQNNGV.

V usage is TRBV7-9 and J usage is TRBJ1-1, with 7 bases fitting TRBD1. The ends lost 6 bases at V and 5 bases at J; junction bases unmatched: 6. Germline V gives CDR1 SEHNR, CDR2 FQNEAQ (reference sequence). CDR3 length: 13 residues. The CDR3 DNA reads TGTGCCAGCAGATCAGGGGGAAGGACTGAAGCTTTCTTT. This translates into CASRSGGRTEAFF.

The chain recombines TRBV10-1 with TRBJ2-1; 7 nucleotides match TRBD2. V was pared by 5 bases and J by 3 bases, with 7 bases of the junction left unmatched. CDR3 size: 15 residues. CDR1 is WNHNN, CDR2 SYGVQD, per germline (reference sequence). In DNA, the CDR3 is TGCGCCAGCAGTTCTAGCGGAGGGGACTACAATGAGCAGTTCTTC. Translated, it gives CASSSSGGDYNEQFF.

The chain joins TRBV3-1 (or the pseudogene TRBV3-2) to TRBJ1-6, with 7 positions matching TRBD1. V was pared by 2 bases and J by 5 bases, with 9 bases of the junction left unmatched. Germline V gene data show CDR1 as LGHDT and CDR2 as YNNKEL (reference sequence). The CDR3 has 17 amino acids. The CDR3, as DNA: TGTGCCAGCAGCCAACTTATGATGGGACAGAATAATTCACCCCTCCACTTT. Protein: CASSQLMMGQNNSPLHF.

This clone turned up a few times. Other DNA sequences in this sample translate to the same CDR3. V is TRBV11-2 and J is TRBJ2-3; the match to TRBD2 covers 7 bases. Per germline, CDR1 SGHAT and CDR2 FQNNGV. The CDR3 length is 15 residues. Trimming took 2 bases from V and 0 from J; bases not matched to a gene: 2. The CDR3 spells CASSLLAASTDTQYF. The DNA for the CDR3 is TGTGCCAGCAGCTTACTAGCGGCTAGCACAGATACGCAGTATTTT.

V usage is TRBV7-9 and J usage is TRBJ2-1; D not resolved. Trimming removed 5 bases at V and 5 bases at J, with 10 bases between. CDR1 and CDR2 (germline): SEHNR, FQNEAQ (reference sequence). There are 13 residues in the CDR3. The CDR3 DNA is TGTGCCAGCAGCCCGACACAAAACAATGAGCAGTTCTTC. This codes for CASSPTQNNEQFF.